Listed below are T cell receptor beta chains from one sample, sequenced in a study of shared clonotypes between healthy human individuals. The protocol was immunoSEQ multiplex PCR, while the TCRdb copy is restricted to in-frame clones and leaves out a portion. The sample holds roughly 170,000 clones; approximately 60% are singletons and the top ten take about 9.4%. Sample: memory CD4+ T cells sorted from blood. These receptor sequences come from a man aged 25 to 40 in good health. Each CDR3 is given with its conserved first and last residue. A D gene is named only where the DNA matches it firmly. Only some rows state a clone size, as once, few, many or a class for expanded clones.

clone size	D gene	V gene	J gene	CDR3 DNA	CDR3 protein
few	.	TRBV9	TRBJ1-5	TGTGCCAGCAGTCGGGGACTTGGCAATCAGCCCCAGCATTTT	CASSRGLGNQPQHF
.	TRBD1	TRBV28	TRBJ2-7	TGTGCCAGCAGCCCCGGGACAGAGGTCTACGAGCAGTACTTC	CASSPGTEVYEQYF
.	.	TRBV5-6	TRBJ2-7	TGTGCCAGCAGCTTGGAAGATTATCGCGAGCAGTACTTC	CASSLEDYREQYF
few	.	TRBV5-1	TRBJ2-4	TGCGCCAGCAGCTTGGGAGGGGTCGGAAACATTCAGTACTTC	CASSLGGVGNIQYF
.	TRBD2	TRBV6-4	TRBJ2-2	TGTGCCAGCAAAAAAGCGGGAGGGACCGGGGAGCTGTTTTTT	CASKKAGGTGELFF
.	TRBD2	TRBV15	TRBJ2-1	TGTGCCACCAGCAGAGGGGGCCTAGCGGCCAATGAGCAGTTCTTC	CATSRGGLAANEQFF
.	.	TRBV18	TRBJ2-5	TGTGCCAGCTCACCAAGCCCCGGGAGTCGGGAGACCCAGTACTTC	CASSPSPGSRETQYF
.	TRBD1	TRBV28	TRBJ1-2	TGTGCCAGCAGCCAGGACAGGCGAAACTATGGCTACACCTTC	CASSQDRRNYGYTF
.	.	TRBV7-9	TRBJ2-5	TGTGCCAGCAGCTTAGGTCAAGAGACCCAGTACTTC	CASSLGQETQYF
.	.	TRBV9	TRBJ2-1	TGTGCCAGCAGCGTAGGTGGCAGGGAGTCCCGTTCCTACAATGAGCAGTTCTTC	CASSVGGRESRSYNEQFF
.	TRBD2	TRBV11-2	TRBJ2-3	TGTGCCAGCAGCTTGGGGACTAGCGGGAGTTTTGATACGCAGTATTTT	CASSLGTSGSFDTQYF
many	TRBD1	TRBV7-2	TRBJ1-2	TGTGCCAGCAGCTTAAGGGGACAGACTGGCTACACCTTC	CASSLRGQTGYTF
.	TRBD1	TRBV28	TRBJ2-7	TGTGCCAGCAGTTTATTTCTTCGGTGGGGACAGGGTCTCTCCTACGAGCAGTACTTC	CASSLFLRWGQGLSYEQYF
.	.	TRBV27	TRBJ2-7	TGTGCCAGCAGCATCCCGGGGGCCGGACAGTACTTC	CASSIPGAGQYF
few	.	TRBV30	TRBJ1-2	TGTGCCTGGAGTGTGGGAGGAGTCTATGGCTACACCTTC	CAWSVGGVYGYTF
few	.	TRBV7-2	TRBJ1-5	TGTGCCAGCAGCGTTACAGGGATAGGCCAGCCCCAGCATTTT	CASSVTGIGQPQHF
.	.	TRBV18	TRBJ2-1	TGTGCCAGCCTCGGACGCGATGAGCAGTTCTTC	CASLGRDEQFF
many	TRBD2	TRBV28	TRBJ2-1	TGTGCCAGCAGGGGACTAGCGGGAGTATCCTACAATGAGCAGTTCTTC	CASRGLAGVSYNEQFF
.	.	TRBV6-1	TRBJ1-5	TGTGCCAGCAGTGGAGGGATTGGTCAGCCCCAGCATTTT	CASSGGIGQPQHF
.	.	TRBV7-2	TRBJ2-2	TGTGCCAGCAGCTTCCGTTCATTCACCGGGGAGCTGTTTTTT	CASSFRSFTGELFF
.	.	TRBV2	TRBJ1-2	TGTGCCAGCAGGGGGGGGACACTCAGTCCCTATGGCTACACCTTC	CASRGGTLSPYGYTF
.	.	TRBV18	TRBJ1-3	TGTGCCAGCTCCAGGGAGAGAGGTGGAAACACCATATATTTT	CASSRERGGNTIYF
few	.	TRBV7-9	TRBJ2-5	TGTGCCAGCAGCCGAACCGGGACGACCGAAGAGACCCAGTACTTC	CASSRTGTTEETQYF
.	TRBD1	TRBV9	TRBJ2-7	TGTGCCAGCAGCGTAATGGGACAGGGTCAAGAGCAGTACTTC	CASSVMGQGQEQYF
few	TRBD1	TRBV5-5	TRBJ1-1	TGTGCCAGCAGCTTCGGACAGGGGAAAGCTTTCTTT	CASSFGQGKAFF
.	TRBD2	TRBV7-2	TRBJ2-7	TGTGCCAGCAGCTTAAGGGAGGGCCCCTACGAGCAGTACTTC	CASSLREGPYEQYF
.	.	TRBV30	TRBJ1-1	TGTGCCTGGAGGGCCGGGGCCCACACTGAAGCTTTCTTT	CAWRAGAHTEAFF
few	.	TRBV5-1	TRBJ1-1	TGCGCCAGCAGCTTACAGGGGAACACTGAAGCTTTCTTT	CASSLQGNTEAFF